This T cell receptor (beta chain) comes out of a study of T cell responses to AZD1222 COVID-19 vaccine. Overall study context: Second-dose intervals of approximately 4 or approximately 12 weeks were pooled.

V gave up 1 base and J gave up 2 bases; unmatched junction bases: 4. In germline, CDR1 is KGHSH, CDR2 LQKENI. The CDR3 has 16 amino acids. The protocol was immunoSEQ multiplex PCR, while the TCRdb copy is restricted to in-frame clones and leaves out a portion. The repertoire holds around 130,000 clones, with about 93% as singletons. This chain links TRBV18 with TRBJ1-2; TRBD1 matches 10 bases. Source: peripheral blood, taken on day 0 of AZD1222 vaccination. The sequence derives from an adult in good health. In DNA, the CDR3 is TGTGCCAGCTCACCACTGGGACAGGGGACGAACTATGGCTACACCTTC. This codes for CASSPLGQGTNYGYTF.